This entry concerns a single T cell receptor (beta chain). It lacks a known antigen. No base quality values were provided; no much bigger clone lies one nucleotide off. The CDR1 and CDR2 encoded by the germline V gene (reference sequence) are LNHDA and SQIVND. The V end gives up 3 bases and the J end 6 bases, leaving 6 bases in the junction not matched to a gene. The CDR3 runs 15 amino acids, cysteine and phenylalanine included. Only the CDR3 part of the read is kept: 45 bases, read in frame from the first base. The data stem from a study of T cell responses to AZD1222 COVID-19 vaccine (dated by TCRdb to the early 2020s). Some background on the complete study: AZD1222 recipients given second doses at about 4 weeks or at about 12 weeks were pooled, since spike-specific TCR depth and breadth were not found to differ between the two schedules. TCR sequencing was performed for about 250 trial participants, of whom some 200 were given two doses of AZD1222 and about 25 were given two doses of MenACWY control vaccine. Trial participants were enrolled into age subgroups of 18-55, 56-69 and 70-plus years, which contained 148, 28 and 57 TCR-sequenced participants, respectively.

The CDR3 regions of human TCRbeta chains were subjected to immunosequencing. In the original analysis: Repertoire TCRs were checked for matches against a reference library of SARS-CoV-2-specific TCRs that had been generated using the MIRA antigen-specificity platform. Breadth was defined as the fraction of unique TCRs that were SARS-CoV-2-associated. Depth was defined as the fraction of total T cells that were SARS-CoV-2-associated. Each spike-specific TCR was assigned to its reactive spike region and to a CD4 or CD8 class using the MIRA data. Log10-transformed breadth and depth values were compared by one-way ANOVA with Sidak's multiple comparisons tests. Sourced from immuneACCESS, this table was stored by TCRdb with only in-frame sequences that have V and J called. A share of the clones is absent; for the studies checked, an unresolved V gene accounts for under half, and the remainder has no known explanation. That table furnishes V, J and clone size, whereas the DNA furnished D and trimming. The sample contains 90,000 to 120,000 clones, 70% to 90% of them found a single time. Approximately 19% of the sample belongs to the ten largest clones.

What the time point label conveys for this sample: baseline before first vaccination. The vaccinee samples were drawn from two UK trials, COV001 and COV002, one of which was a single-blind randomized controlled phase 2/3 trial testing AZD1222 (ChAdOx1 nCoV-19) in healthy adults. For TCRbeta chain sequencing, PBMC samples were collected from trial participants at day 0 and at day 28 after the second dose. The full study reports these points: Conclusions about previously exposed vaccinees were limited because only 6 or 7 AZD1222 recipients were SARS-CoV-2 seropositive at baseline. In the small 56-69-year group, the increase in depth fell short of significance, most likely because of low power. Because no samples from the day 14 peak response were available, repertoires could be characterized only after the peak T cell response. Reportedly, close to half of the unique spike-specific TCRs recognized epitopes lying outside the regions that are mutated in the B.1.351 and B.1.1.7 variants. CD4 TCRs associated with the vaccine covered the entire spike protein, and the dominant responses were in regions 160-218 and 743-854. Spike-specific TCR breadth and depth rose significantly after two AZD1222 doses compared with day 0 and with MenACWY recipients. Participants were mostly white British, with more females than males. The authors suggested clonal diversity may have been underestimated.

Here the chain combines TRBV19 and TRBJ2-1, with 9 bases aligning to TRBD2. The receptor comes from an adult in good health. Sequences were derived from peripheral blood, sampled on day 0 of AZD1222 vaccination. The CDR3 reads CASSINPGLANEQFF. Here is the DNA: TGTGCCAGTAGTATTAATCCGGGACTAGCCAATGAGCAGTTCTTC.